Given below is one T cell receptor (beta chain) in context. The data were taken from a study of low-dose radiotherapy and immunotherapy resistance in tumors. In the study overall: Intravenous ipilimumab 1 mg/kg every six weeks was given with nivolumab 240 mg every two weeks.

Primers used for first-strand cDNA, a TRAV- and TRBV-specific set, covered both alpha and beta chains. The PCR that amplified TCRs ran for 20 cycles, relying on a constant-region primer and a V-primer adapter. Amplification of isolated mRNA was accomplished via in vitro transcription. MiXCR, applied by TCRdb to the reads, yields one record per CDR3 protein. The table has around 11,000 distinct CDR3 sequences, less than 75% seen once. This CDR3 has 14 amino acids. The V gene lost 0 bases and the J gene lost 6 bases, with 12 bases spanning the gap. In germline, CDR1 is MNHNY, CDR2 SVGAGI (reference sequence).

The rearrangement uses TRBV6-6 and TRBJ2-7, with D possibly called TRBD1 or TRBD2 (6 bases each). This clonotype was sampled from a human donor with advanced metastatic prostate, ovarian, gallbladder or colorectal cancer (not recorded which). This table probably holds off-target reads from a library built for another chain. The CDR3 here is CASSYSGGAFEQYF. The DNA of the CDR3 is TGTGCCAGCAGTTACTCGGGGGGCGCTTTCGAGCAGTACTTC.